These 16 T cell receptor beta chains were sequenced from one sample in a study of early T cells in non-severe SARS-CoV-2 infection. TCRdb re-derived calls from the 5' RACE reads in MiXCR, one entry per CDR3 protein. Of fewer than 85,000 distinct CDR3 sequences in the sample, around 9.9% were seen once. Source material: whole blood. The source is an adult who was a healthcare worker with PCR-confirmed SARS-CoV-2 infection or an uninfected control (not recorded which).

This clonotype came up many times. V is TRBV6-2 or TRBV6-3 and J is TRBJ2-3, with D unresolved. The germline V and J ends were trimmed by 7 bases and 0 bases, with 8 bases remaining between them. The CDR3 length is 13 residues. The V gene's germline CDR1 is MNHEY and CDR2 SVGEGT. CDR3 in amino acids: CASTRLSTDTQYF. The CDR3 bases are TGTGCCAGCACCCGCTTAAGCACAGATACGCAGTATTTT.

The chain employs TRBV20-1 and TRBJ2-7; 7 positions match TRBD1. The CDR3 covers 14 residues. V trimming: 7 bases; J trimming: 0 bases; junction bases outside the gene matches: 9. Per the germline V gene, CDR1 is DFQATT and CDR2 is SNEGSKA (reference sequence). This CDR3 is CSGKRQGVSYEQYF. CDR3 sequence (DNA): TGCAGTGGGAAAAGACAGGGCGTCTCCTACGAGCAGTACTTC.

This clonotype came up a few times. Its ends do not fully match the called genes, so a read error is possible. The chain carries TRBV27 and TRBJ1-1; D call uncertain. This CDR3 contains 14 residues. From germline, CDR1 is MNHEY and CDR2 SMNVEV (reference sequence). The CDR3, as DNA: TGTGCCAGCAGCCTTTTTCACCAGAACACTGAAGTTTTCTTT. Its protein is CASSLFHQNTEVFF.

This clonotype showed up many times. The chain's CDR3 is CSARLDTNSPLHF. The CDR3 bases are TGCAGTGCTAGATTGGACACCAATTCACCCCTCCACTTT. The rearrangement joins TRBV20-1 to TRBJ1-6; maybe TRBD1 (5 bases). The CDR3 sequence is 13 residues long. Germline lookup yields CDR1 DFQATT and CDR2 SNEGSKA (reference sequence). Trimming stripped 2 bases from V and 7 bases from J, with 9 bases between.

This clonotype was seen repeatedly, ten times or more. The V and J genes are TRBV21-1 and TRBJ2-1; the table names TRBD2, a call not compared with the DNA. TRBV21-1 counts as a pseudogene. The CDR3 has 19 amino acids. CDR3 nucleotides: TGTGCCAGCAGCCCACAAGCCCCCTCTCTAGCGGGAGAGGTAAATGAGCAGTTCTTC. Amino acids: CASSPQAPSLAGEVNEQFF.

V gene TRBV10-3 combines with J gene TRBJ2-1; maybe TRBD2 (5 bases). The CDR3 has 13 residues. The V and J ends lost 4 bases and 9 bases respectively, with 13 bases between them. Germline loops: CDR1 ENHRY, CDR2 SYGVKD. CDR3 in amino acids: CAISGTPGSEQFF. In nucleotides, the CDR3 is TGTGCCATCAGTGGAACCCCGGGGTCTGAGCAGTTCTTC.

The chain recombines TRBV5-1 with TRBJ1-3; the match to TRBD1 covers 7 bases. This CDR3 contains 15 residues. V lost 3 bases to trimming and J lost 4 bases; unmatched junction nucleotides: 7. Germline CDR1 reads SGHRS; CDR2 reads YFSETQ. As DNA, the CDR3 is TGCGCCAGCAGCTCGAGGGACAGCCCCGGAAACACCATATATTTT. This codes for CASSSRDSPGNTIYF.

This clonotype was recorded at least ten times. This sequence joins TRBV11-1 and TRBJ2-5; 7 nucleotides match TRBD1. From germline, CDR1 is SGHAT and CDR2 FQDESV (reference sequence). The CDR3 loop spans 18 amino acids. After removal of 1 base from V and 1 base from J, the junction contained 12 bases not matched to a gene. The chain's CDR3 is CASSLEYRGRIGQETQYF. CDR3 in DNA: TGTGCCAGCAGCTTAGAATACAGGGGAAGGATCGGCCAAGAGACCCAGTACTTC.

The CDR3 coding sequence is TGCAGTGCTCCAACAGGGGGCGCGAAGTCTGGGGCCAACGTCCTGACTTTC. Translating gives CSAPTGGAKSGANVLTF. J is TRBJ2-6 and V is TRBV20-1, with 9 bases identical to TRBD1. In germline, CDR1 is DFQATT, CDR2 SNEGSKA (reference sequence). CDR3 length equals 17 residues. Trimming at V came to 5 bases and at J to 1 base, leaving 9 bases not matched to a gene.

The chain links TRBV3-1 to TRBJ2-1; no clear D gene. The V gene's germline CDR1 is LGHDT and CDR2 YNNKEL (reference sequence). The germline V and J ends were trimmed by 1 base and 1 base, with 5 bases remaining between them. This CDR3 has 14 amino acids. The CDR3: CASSQAGSYNEQFF. CDR3 bases: TGTGCCAGCAGCCAAGCGGGTTCCTACAATGAGCAGTTCTTC.

This clonotype was seen more than once but under ten times. The chain joins TRBV2 to TRBJ1-1; D gene unclear. Trimming pared 4 bases from V and 5 bases from J, leaving 8 bases between. The CDR3 spans 12 residues. The germline gives CDR1 SNHLY, CDR2 FYNNEI. The CDR3 loop reads CASSVVVTEAFF. CDR3 DNA sequence: TGTGCCAGCAGTGTGGTGGTAACTGAAGCTTTCTTT. The full variable domain, completed using reference TRBV2 and TRBJ1-1, is EPEVTQTPSHQVTQMGQEVILRCVPISNHLYFYWYRQILGQKVEFLVSFYNNEISEKSEIFDDQFSVERPDGSNFTLKIRSTKLEDSAMYFCASSVVVTEAFFGQGTRLTVV.

The V and J genes are TRBV18 and TRBJ1-1, with D tentatively TRBD1 (6 bases). The CDR3 is 15 residues long. Germline values: CDR1 KGHSH, CDR2 LQKENI. V lost 0 bases, J lost 1 base, and 9 bases lay in between. CDR3 in DNA: TGTGCCAGCTCACCACCGCAGGGGCCGAACACTGAAGCTTTCTTT. Protein product: CASSPPQGPNTEAFF.

This clonotype was found many times. The J gene is TRBJ1-5, the V gene TRBV20-1; D remains ambiguous. Trimming removed 3 bases from V and 5 bases from J, with 8 bases in between. Germline V gene data show CDR1 as DFQATT and CDR2 as SNEGSKA (reference sequence). The CDR3 extends over 12 amino acids. In nucleotides, the CDR3 is TGCAGTGCTAGGGTTGCCGATCAGCCCCAGCATTTT. It specifies CSARVADQPQHF.

Ten or more counts support this clonotype. This chain joins TRBV7-7 and TRBJ2-1, with 9 positions matching TRBD1. Per germline, CDR1 SSHAT and CDR2 FNYEAQ (reference sequence). The CDR3 extends over 14 amino acids. Unmatched junction bases numbered 3, after V lost 9 bases and J lost 0 bases. CDR3 residues: CASRDRVSYNEQFF. CDR3 nucleotide sequence: TGTGCCAGTCGGGACAGGGTCTCCTACAATGAGCAGTTCTTC.

This clonotype was recorded at least ten times. This sequence joins TRBV4-1 and TRBJ2-5; TRBD2 matches 7 bases. Germline CDR1 and CDR2: MGHRA and YSYEKL. J was trimmed by 4 bases and V by 8 bases; bases with no gene match: 13. The CDR3 has 15 residues. The CDR3: CASALHAGDGETQYF. CDR3 nucleotides: TGCGCCAGCGCCTTACATGCGGGGGACGGAGAGACCCAGTACTTC.

This clonotype came up many times. V gene TRBV6-1 combines with J gene TRBJ1-1; D gene unclear. Germline CDR1 is MNHNS and CDR2 is SASEGT. CDR3 length equals 12 residues. V dropped 6 bases and J dropped 4 bases, with 9 bases sitting between them. CDR3 in amino acids: CASSASGTEAFF. CDR3 sequence (DNA): TGTGCCAGCAGCGCGTCGGGCACTGAAGCTTTCTTT.